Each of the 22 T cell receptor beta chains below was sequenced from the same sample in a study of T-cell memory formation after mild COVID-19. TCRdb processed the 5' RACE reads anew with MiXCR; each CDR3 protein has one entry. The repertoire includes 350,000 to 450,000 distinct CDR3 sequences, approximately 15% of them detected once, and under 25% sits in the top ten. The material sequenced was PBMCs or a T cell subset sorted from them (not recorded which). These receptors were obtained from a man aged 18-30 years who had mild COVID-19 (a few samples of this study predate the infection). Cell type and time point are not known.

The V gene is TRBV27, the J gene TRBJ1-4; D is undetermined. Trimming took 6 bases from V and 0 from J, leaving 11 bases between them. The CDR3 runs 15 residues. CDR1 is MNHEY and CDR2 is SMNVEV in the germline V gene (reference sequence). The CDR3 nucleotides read TGTGCCAGCAGCCGTCACAGTGCAACTAATGAAAAACTGTTTTTT. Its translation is CASSRHSATNEKLFF. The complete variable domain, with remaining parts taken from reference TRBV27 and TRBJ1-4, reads EAQVTQNPRYLITVTGKKLTVTCSQNMNHEYMSWYRQDPGLGLRQIYYSMNVEVTDKGDVPEGYKVSRKEKRNFPLILESPSPNQTSLYFCASSRHSATNEKLFFGSGTQLSVL.

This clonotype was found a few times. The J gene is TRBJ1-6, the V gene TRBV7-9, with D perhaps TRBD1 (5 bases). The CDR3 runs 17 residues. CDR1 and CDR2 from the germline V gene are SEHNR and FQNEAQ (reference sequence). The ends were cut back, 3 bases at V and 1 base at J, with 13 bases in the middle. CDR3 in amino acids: CASSFSGSASYNSPLHF. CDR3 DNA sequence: TGTGCCAGCAGCTTCTCAGGGTCGGCTTCCTATAATTCACCCCTCCACTTT. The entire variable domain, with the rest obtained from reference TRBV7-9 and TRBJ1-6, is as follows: DTGVSQNPRHKITKRGQNVTFRCDPISEHNRLYWYRQTLGQGPEFLTYFQNEAQLEKSRLLSDRFSAERPKGSFSTLEIQRTEQGDSAMYLCASSFSGSASYNSPLHFGNGTRLTVT.

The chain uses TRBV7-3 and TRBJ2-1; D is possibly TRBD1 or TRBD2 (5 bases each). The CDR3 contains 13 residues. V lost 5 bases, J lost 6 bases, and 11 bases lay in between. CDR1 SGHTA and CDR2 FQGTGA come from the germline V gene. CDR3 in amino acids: CASSPGALNEQFF. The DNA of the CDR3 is TGTGCCAGCAGCCCCGGGGCCCTCAATGAGCAGTTCTTC.

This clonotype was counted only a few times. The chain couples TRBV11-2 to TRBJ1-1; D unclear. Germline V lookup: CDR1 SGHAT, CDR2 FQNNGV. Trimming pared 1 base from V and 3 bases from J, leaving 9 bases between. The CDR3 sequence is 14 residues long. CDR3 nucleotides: TGTGCCAGCAGCTTAGGGGAAGCATACACTGAAGCTTTCTTT. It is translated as CASSLGEAYTEAFF.

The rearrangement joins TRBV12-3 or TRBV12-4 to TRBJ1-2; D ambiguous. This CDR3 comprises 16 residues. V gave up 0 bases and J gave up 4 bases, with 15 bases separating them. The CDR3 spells CASSLARVSQLYGYTF. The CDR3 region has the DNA TGTGCCAGCAGTTTAGCGAGGGTCAGTCAACTCTATGGCTACACCTTC.

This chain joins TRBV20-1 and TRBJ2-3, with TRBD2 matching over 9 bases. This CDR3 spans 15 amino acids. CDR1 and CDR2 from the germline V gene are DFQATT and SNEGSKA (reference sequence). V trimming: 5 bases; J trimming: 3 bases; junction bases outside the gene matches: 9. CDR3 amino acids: CSAPPPAGGTDTQYF. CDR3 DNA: TGCAGTGCTCCCCCGCCAGCGGGGGGTACAGATACGCAGTATTTT.

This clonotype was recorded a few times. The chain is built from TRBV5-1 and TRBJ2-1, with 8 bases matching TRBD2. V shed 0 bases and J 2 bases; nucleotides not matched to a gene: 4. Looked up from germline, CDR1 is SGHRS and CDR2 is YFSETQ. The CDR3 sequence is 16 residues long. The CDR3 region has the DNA TGCGCCAGCAGCTTGGTGGGCGGGGGGACCTACAATGAGCAGTTCTTC. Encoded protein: CASSLVGGGTYNEQFF.

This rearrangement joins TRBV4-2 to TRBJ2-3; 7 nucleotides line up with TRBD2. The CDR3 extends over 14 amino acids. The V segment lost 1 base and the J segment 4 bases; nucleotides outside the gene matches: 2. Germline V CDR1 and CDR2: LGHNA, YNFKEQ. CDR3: CASSQGTRADTQYF. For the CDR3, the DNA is TGTGCCAGCAGCCAAGGGACTAGAGCAGATACGCAGTATTTT.

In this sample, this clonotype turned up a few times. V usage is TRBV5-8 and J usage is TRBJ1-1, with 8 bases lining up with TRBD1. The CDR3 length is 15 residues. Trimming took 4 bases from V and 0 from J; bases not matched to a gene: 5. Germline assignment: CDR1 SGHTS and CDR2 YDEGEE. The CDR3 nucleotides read TGTGCCAGCAGCCCTCAGGGGGCCTTGAACACTGAAGCTTTCTTT. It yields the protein CASSPQGALNTEAFF.

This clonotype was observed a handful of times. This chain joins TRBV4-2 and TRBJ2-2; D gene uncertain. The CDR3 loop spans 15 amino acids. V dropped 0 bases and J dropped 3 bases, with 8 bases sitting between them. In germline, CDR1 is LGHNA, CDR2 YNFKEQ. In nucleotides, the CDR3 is TGTGCCAGCAGCCAAGATGGGCCCTACACCGGGGAGCTGTTTTTT. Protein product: CASSQDGPYTGELFF.

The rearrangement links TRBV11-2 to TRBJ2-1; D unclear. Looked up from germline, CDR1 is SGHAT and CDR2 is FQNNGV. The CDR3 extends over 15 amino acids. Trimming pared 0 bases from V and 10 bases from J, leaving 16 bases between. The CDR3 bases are TGTGCCAGCAGCTTAGATGTGGCCCAGACCAACGAGCAGTTCTTC. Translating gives CASSLDVAQTNEQFF.

The CDR3 DNA reads as TGTGCCAGCTTAGCGGTGACCGGGGAGCTGTTTTTT. Translated: CASLAVTGELFF. This chain connects TRBV6-2 or TRBV6-3 to TRBJ2-2; weak D call: TRBD2 (6 bases). Between the trimmed V and J ends, which lost 8 bases and 5 bases, there was a span of 9 bases. Germline V gene sequence: CDR1 MNHEY, CDR2 SVGEGT. This CDR3 has 12 amino acids.

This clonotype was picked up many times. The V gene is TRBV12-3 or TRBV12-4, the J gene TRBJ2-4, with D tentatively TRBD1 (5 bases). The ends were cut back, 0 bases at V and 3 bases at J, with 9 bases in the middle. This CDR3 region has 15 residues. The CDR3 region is CASSLAQGSKNIQYF. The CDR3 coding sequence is TGTGCCAGCAGTTTAGCGCAGGGTAGCAAAAACATTCAGTACTTC.

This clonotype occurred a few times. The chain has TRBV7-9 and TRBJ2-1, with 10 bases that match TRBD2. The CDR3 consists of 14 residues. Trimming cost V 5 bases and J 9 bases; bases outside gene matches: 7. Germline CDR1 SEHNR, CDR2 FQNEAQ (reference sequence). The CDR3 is CASSGPGLAFEQFF. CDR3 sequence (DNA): TGTGCCAGCAGCGGCCCGGGACTAGCGTTTGAGCAGTTCTTC.

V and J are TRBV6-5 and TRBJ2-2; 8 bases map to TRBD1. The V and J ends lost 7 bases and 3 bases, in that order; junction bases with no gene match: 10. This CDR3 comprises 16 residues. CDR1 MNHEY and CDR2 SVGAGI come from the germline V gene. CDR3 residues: CASTHSTGVDTGELFF. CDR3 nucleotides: TGTGCCAGCACCCACTCGACAGGGGTCGACACCGGGGAGCTGTTTTTT.

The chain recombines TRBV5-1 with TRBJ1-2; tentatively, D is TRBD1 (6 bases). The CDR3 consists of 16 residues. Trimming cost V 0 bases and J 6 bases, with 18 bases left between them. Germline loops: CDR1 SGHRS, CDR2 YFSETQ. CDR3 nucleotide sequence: TGCGCCAGCAGCTTGGTCCCCGCAGGGGTTCTGGATGGCTACACCTTC. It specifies CASSLVPAGVLDGYTF.

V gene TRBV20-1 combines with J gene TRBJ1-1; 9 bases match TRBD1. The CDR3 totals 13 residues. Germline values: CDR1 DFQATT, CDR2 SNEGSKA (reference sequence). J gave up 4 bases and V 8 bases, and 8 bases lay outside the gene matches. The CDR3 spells CSTSGDRATEAFF. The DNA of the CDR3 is TGCAGTACCAGCGGGGACAGGGCCACTGAAGCTTTCTTT.

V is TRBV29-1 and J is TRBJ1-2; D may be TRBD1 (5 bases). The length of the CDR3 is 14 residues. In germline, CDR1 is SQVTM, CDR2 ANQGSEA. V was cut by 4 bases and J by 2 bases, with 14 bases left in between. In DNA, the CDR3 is TGCAGCGTTGGGCGGGGCTCGCGGAACTATGGCTACACCTTC. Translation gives CSVGRGSRNYGYTF.

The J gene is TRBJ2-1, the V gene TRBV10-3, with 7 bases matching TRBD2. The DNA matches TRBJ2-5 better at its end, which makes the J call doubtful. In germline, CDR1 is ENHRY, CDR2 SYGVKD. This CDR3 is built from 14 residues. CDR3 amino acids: CAISTGGMRETQYF. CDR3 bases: TGTGCCATATCTACCGGGGGGATGCGAGAGACCCAGTACTTC.

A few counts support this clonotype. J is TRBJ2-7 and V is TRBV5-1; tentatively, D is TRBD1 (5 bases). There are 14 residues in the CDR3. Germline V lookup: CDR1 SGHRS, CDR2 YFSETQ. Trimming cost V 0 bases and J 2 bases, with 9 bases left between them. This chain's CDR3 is CASSLAGHPYEQYF. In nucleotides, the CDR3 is TGCGCCAGCAGCTTGGCCGGACACCCCTACGAGCAGTACTTC.

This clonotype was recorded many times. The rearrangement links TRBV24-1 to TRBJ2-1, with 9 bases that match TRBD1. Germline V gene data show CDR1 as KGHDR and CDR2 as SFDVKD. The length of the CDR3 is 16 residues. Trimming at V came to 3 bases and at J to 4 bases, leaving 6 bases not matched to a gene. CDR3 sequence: CATSDADRGLYNEQFF. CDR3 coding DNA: TGTGCCACCAGTGATGCCGACAGGGGGTTGTACAATGAGCAGTTCTTC.

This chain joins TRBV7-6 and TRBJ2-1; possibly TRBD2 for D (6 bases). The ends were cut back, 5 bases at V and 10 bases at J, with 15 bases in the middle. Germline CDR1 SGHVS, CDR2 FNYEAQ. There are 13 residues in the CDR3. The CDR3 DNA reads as TGTGCCAGCAGCCCCACCGGGGGTTTAGAGCAGTTCTTC. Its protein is CASSPTGGLEQFF.